Presented here are 17 T cell receptor beta chains from one specimen sequenced in a study of cytomegalovirus exposure and HLA in healthy donors. Use of 60 Vbeta and 13 Jbeta primers characterized the PCR. Using immunoSEQ multiplex PCR, the repertoire was profiled, and TCRdb retains in-frame clones only, with some absent. The sample contains about 200,000 clones, about four fifths of which appear only once. The source material was PBMCs. These receptor sequences come from a middle-aged man in good health and CMV-seropositive.

This rearrangement joins TRBV10-3 to TRBJ1-6, with D tentatively TRBD1 (6 bases). This CDR3 spans 14 amino acids. Trimming pared 5 bases from V and 13 bases from J, leaving 18 bases between. Looked up from germline, CDR1 is ENHRY and CDR2 is SYGVKD. The CDR3 loop reads CAISRKTGEAPLHF. The CDR3 DNA reads as TGTGCCATCAGTCGGAAGACAGGTGAAGCGCCCCTCCACTTT.

The genes are TRBV15 and TRBJ1-5; D perhaps matches TRBD1 (6 bases). This CDR3 has 15 amino acids. CDR1 and CDR2 (germline): LNHNV, YYDKDF (reference sequence). V lost 0 bases to trimming and J lost 0 bases, with 6 bases between them. As DNA, the CDR3 is TGTGCCACCAGCAGAGAGGGGGCTAGCAATCAGCCCCAGCATTTT. Translating it yields CATSREGASNQPQHF.

The chain employs TRBV5-6 and TRBJ1-6; D possibly corresponds to TRBD1 (6 bases). This CDR3 is 13 amino acids long. Germline V gives CDR1 SGHDT, CDR2 YYEEEE. V was shortened by 0 bases and J by 10 bases, with 8 bases between the two germline ends. CDR3 region: CASSLGGGSPLHF. CDR3 nucleotide sequence: TGTGCCAGCAGCTTGGGGGGGGGCTCACCCCTCCACTTT. Looking up the rest from reference TRBV5-6 and TRBJ1-6 gives the full variable domain: DAGVTQSPTHLIKTRGQQVTLRCSPKSGHDTVSWYQQALGQGPQFIFQYYEEEERQRGNFPDRFSGHQFPNYSSELNVNALLLGDSALYLCASSLGGGSPLHFGNGTRLTVT.

The V and J genes are TRBV19 and TRBJ2-1, with 7 positions matching TRBD2. The germline CDR1 and CDR2 sequences are LNHDA and SQIVND (reference sequence). The CDR3 is 16 residues long. With V trimmed by 4 bases and J by 9 bases, 15 bases remained unmatched. The DNA for the CDR3 is TGTGCCAGTAGTAACCCCGGACTAGTGGGTTCCGTTGAGCAGTTCTTC. Translation: CASSNPGLVGSVEQFF.

J is TRBJ2-7 and V is TRBV2, with D maybe TRBD1 (6 bases). V lost 1 base, J lost 6 bases, and 13 bases lay in between. Germline CDR1 and CDR2: SNHLY and FYNNEI. The CDR3 covers 14 residues. For the CDR3, the DNA is TGTGCCAGCAGTGAAGGGACAGCGGCCGGCGAGCAGTACTTC. Encoded protein: CASSEGTAAGEQYF. The full variable domain, rest sourced from reference TRBV2 and TRBJ2-7, is EPEVTQTPSHQVTQMGQEVILRCVPISNHLYFYWYRQILGQKVEFLVSFYNNEISEKSEIFDDQFSVERPDGSNFTLKIRSTKLEDSAMYFCASSEGTAAGEQYFGPGTRLTVT.

The chain links TRBV10-3 to TRBJ2-6, with a weak D call TRBD2 (6 bases). The V gene's germline CDR1 is ENHRY and CDR2 SYGVKD. Trimming took 6 bases from V and 1 from J, leaving 13 bases between them. The CDR3 is made up of 16 amino acids. CDR3 bases: TGTGCCATCAGCCTGGAGGGGAGGTCTGGGGCCAACGTCCTGACTTTC. Translating gives CAISLEGRSGANVLTF.

This sequence joins TRBV7-9 and TRBJ1-2, with D possibly TRBD1 on 5 matching bases. Per germline, CDR1 SEHNR and CDR2 FQNEAQ (reference sequence). Deletions cut 4 bases from V and 8 bases from J, with 11 bases between. The CDR3 runs 12 residues. The CDR3 reads CASSWGDSGYTF. The DNA of the CDR3 is TGTGCCAGCAGCTGGGGGGATTCAGGCTACACCTTC.

This chain connects TRBV9 to TRBJ2-7; a possible D gene is TRBD1 (6 bases). Trimming removed 3 bases from V and 0 bases from J, with 10 bases in between. Germline V gene data show CDR1 as SGDLS and CDR2 as YYNGEE. CDR3 length: 14 residues. The CDR3: CASSATGFSYEQYF. In DNA form, the CDR3 reads TGTGCCAGCAGCGCTACAGGGTTCTCCTACGAGCAGTACTTC.

The V gene is TRBV28, the J gene TRBJ1-1; TRBD1 matches at 8 bases. The length of the CDR3 is 18 residues. V shed 7 bases, J shed 2 bases, and the junction held 18 bases outside the gene matches. Germline-derived CDR1 and CDR2 are MDHEN and SYDVKM. CDR3 sequence: CASTPRYQGAHSNTEAFF. In nucleotides, the CDR3 is TGTGCCAGCACGCCGCGATACCAGGGGGCGCATAGTAACACTGAAGCTTTCTTT.

This chain connects TRBV7-6 to TRBJ1-5; D might be TRBD1 (5 bases). V was shortened by 3 bases and J by 6 bases, with 15 bases between the two germline ends. Germline CDR1 SGHVS, CDR2 FNYEAQ. There are 15 residues in the CDR3. Here the CDR3 reads CASSLQGGVGQPQHF. CDR3 DNA: TGTGCCAGCAGCTTGCAGGGAGGTGTAGGTCAGCCCCAGCATTTT.

The chain carries TRBV5-1 and TRBJ2-3; TRBD2 matches 12 bases. The CDR3 consists of 16 residues. The germline gives CDR1 SGHRS, CDR2 YFSETQ. V lost 5 bases and J lost 2; bases outside the gene matches: 6. As DNA, the CDR3 is TGCGCCAGCAGTTTGACTAGCGGGGGCCTCACAGATACGCAGTATTTT. Translated, it gives CASSLTSGGLTDTQYF.

The V call is TRBV7-2, the J call TRBJ2-5; possible D gene TRBD2, 5 bases. The CDR3 has 13 amino acids. The V gene's germline CDR1 is SGHTA and CDR2 FQGNSA. V was shortened by 5 bases and J by 7 bases, with 14 bases between the two germline ends. The CDR3 DNA reads TGTGCCAGCAGCGGATCCTCACGGGGGACCCAGTACTTC. It is translated as CASSGSSRGTQYF.

V gene TRBV27 combines with J gene TRBJ2-7; 13 bases match TRBD2. Germline lookup yields CDR1 MNHEY and CDR2 SMNVEV (reference sequence). The CDR3 loop spans 16 amino acids. V lost 5 bases to trimming and J lost 7 bases; unmatched junction nucleotides: 11. This CDR3 reads CASSTLTSGGAGEQYF. The CDR3 coding sequence is TGTGCCAGCAGTACGCTAACTAGCGGGGGGGCCGGGGAGCAGTACTTC.

The chain recombines TRBV6-6 with TRBJ1-2, with D possibly TRBD1 on 5 matching bases. CDR1 MNHNY and CDR2 SVGAGI come from the germline V gene (reference sequence). The V end lost 7 bases, the J end lost 7 bases, and 19 bases lay between the germline ends. There are 14 residues in the CDR3. As DNA, the CDR3 is TGTGCCAGCACCTTACGGGGCCAGGGAGGTGGCTACACCTTC. Translation: CASTLRGQGGGYTF.

The rearrangement links TRBV15 to TRBJ2-7, with 9 positions matching TRBD1. The J segment lost 5 bases and the V segment lost 3 bases, leaving 8 bases of the junction unmatched. The CDR3 has 15 amino acids. In germline, CDR1 is LNHNV, CDR2 YYDKDF (reference sequence). The CDR3 sequence is CATSRVDRGRNEQYF. CDR3 nucleotide sequence: TGTGCCACCAGCAGGGTAGACAGGGGGAGGAACGAGCAGTACTTC.

This chain links TRBV6-1 with TRBJ2-5; 10 bases map to TRBD1. The better agreement between TRBJ2-7 and the DNA end casts doubt on the J call. CDR1 and CDR2 (germline): MNHNS, SASEGT. CDR3 length equals 17 residues. The CDR3 here is CASSEGAPGQGTHEQYF. The DNA for the CDR3 is TGTGCCAGCAGTGAAGGCGCTCCGGGACAGGGGACTCACGAGCAGTACTTC.

The chain carries TRBV4-2 and TRBJ2-2; no clear D. The V and J ends lost 0 bases and 1 base respectively, with 6 bases between them. Per germline, CDR1 LGHNA and CDR2 YNFKEQ. There are 15 residues in the CDR3. The CDR3 DNA follows: TGTGCCAGCAGCCAAGAGGGCAGGAACACCGGGGAGCTGTTTTTT. This gives the protein CASSQEGRNTGELFF.